This T cell receptor (beta chain) was recorded in a study of cytomegalovirus exposure and HLA in healthy donors. The PCR had 60 Vbeta and 13 Jbeta primers. Assay used: immunoSEQ multiplex PCR; TCRdb lists only in-frame clones, some missing. The sample lists 85,000 to 100,000 clones, around 86% occurring once. This clone appeared a few times. This CDR3 contains 15 residues. The V gene's germline CDR1 is SGHRS and CDR2 YFSETQ. V lost 0 bases and J lost 0, with 7 bases in between. The clonotype comes from a female donor in good health and CMV-seropositive. The chain uses TRBV5-1 and TRBJ1-3, with D possibly being TRBD1 (5 bases). Sequencing used PBMCs. The CDR3 DNA reads as TGCGCCAGCAGCTTGGGGGGGGGCTCTGGAAACACCATATATTTT. Protein product: CASSLGGGSGNTIYF.